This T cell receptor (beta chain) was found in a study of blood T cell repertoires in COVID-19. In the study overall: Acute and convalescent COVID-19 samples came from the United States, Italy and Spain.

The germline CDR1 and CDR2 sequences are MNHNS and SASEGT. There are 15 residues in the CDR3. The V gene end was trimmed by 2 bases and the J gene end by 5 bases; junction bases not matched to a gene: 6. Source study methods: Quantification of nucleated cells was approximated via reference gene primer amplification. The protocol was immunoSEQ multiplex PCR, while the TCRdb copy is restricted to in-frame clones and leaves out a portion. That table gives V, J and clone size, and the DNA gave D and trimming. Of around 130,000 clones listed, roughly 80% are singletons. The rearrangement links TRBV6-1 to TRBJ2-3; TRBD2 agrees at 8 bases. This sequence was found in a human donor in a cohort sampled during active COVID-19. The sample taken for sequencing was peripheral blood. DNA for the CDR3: TGTGCCAGCAGTGAACCCGGGGGGGCCGAAGATACGCAGTATTTT. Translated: CASSEPGGAEDTQYF.